These T cell receptor beta chains were read from a single sample in a study of shared clonotypes between healthy human individuals. TCRdb's copy holds only in-frame clones and misses some; the assay was immunoSEQ multiplex PCR. The sample carries about 1.9 million clones, just over 90% recorded once. The sequenced sample was naive CD8+ T cells from PBMCs. These receptor sequences come from a man aged 18 to 30 in good health. Some clones in this sample may be carry-over from other donors' samples. CDR3s include the opening cysteine and the closing phenylalanine or tryptophan. D genes are given only for firm matches. Where a row states a size, it is once, few, many or the class of an expanded clone; other rows omit it.

len	j_gene	abundance	d_gene	v_gene	CDR3aa	CDR3nt
13	TRBJ2-7	NA	TRBD2	TRBV27	CASSYRDYYEQYF	TGTGCCAGCAGCTACCGGGACTACTACGAGCAGTACTTC
14	TRBJ1-2	NA	NA	TRBV28	CASSPSPGAYGYTF	TGTGCCAGCAGCCCCTCGCCCGGGGCCTATGGCTACACCTTC
11	TRBJ2-7	NA	NA	TRBV6-5	CASSPGNEQYF	TGTGCCAGCAGTCCCGGGAACGAGCAGTACTTC
14	TRBJ1-5	NA	TRBD1	TRBV4-1	CASSPRTGGQPQHF	TGCGCCAGCAGCCCTCGGACAGGAGGACAGCCCCAGCATTTT
14	TRBJ2-7	once	NA	TRBV6-1	CASSESFGYYEQYF	TGTGCCAGCAGTGAATCATTCGGCTACTACGAGCAGTACTTC
16	TRBJ2-2	once	NA	TRBV5-6	CASSLGQGRSTGELFF	TGTGCCAGCAGCTTGGGGCAGGGTAGGAGCACCGGGGAGCTGTTTTTT
15	TRBJ2-7	NA	NA	TRBV19	CASSTPRDGRGEQYF	TGTGCCAGTAGTACCCCCCGAGACGGCCGCGGCGAGCAGTACTTC
14	TRBJ1-1	NA	NA	TRBV29-1	CSVDPRDAGTEAFF	TGCAGCGTTGACCCCCGCGATGCTGGCACTGAAGCTTTCTTT
15	TRBJ2-7	NA	NA	TRBV19	CASSLGGGGRNEQYF	TGTGCCAGTAGCCTCGGGGGAGGGGGCAGGAACGAGCAGTACTTC
13	TRBJ1-5	NA	NA	TRBV11-2	CASSLDVGQPQHF	TGTGCCAGCAGCTTAGACGTGGGTCAGCCCCAGCATTTT
12	TRBJ2-7	once	TRBD2	TRBV4-2	CASSQGTSSPYF	TGTGCCAGCAGCCAGGGGACTAGTAGTCCGTACTTC
18	TRBJ1-2	NA	NA	TRBV28	CASSALTGDPRTGYGYTF	TGTGCCAGCAGCGCCTTGACGGGGGACCCGCGAACGGGCTATGGCTACACCTTC
14	TRBJ2-7	once	TRBD1	TRBV27	CASSLIGGIYEQYF	TGTGCCAGCAGTTTAATAGGGGGCATCTACGAGCAGTACTTC
13	TRBJ2-3	NA	NA	TRBV5-6	CASRFTGTDTQYF	TGTGCCAGCAGGTTCACAGGGACTGATACGCAGTATTTT
16	TRBJ1-2	NA	NA	TRBV9	CASSVGQGEANYGYTF	TGTGCCAGCAGCGTAGGGCAGGGAGAGGCTAACTATGGCTACACCTTC
14	TRBJ2-7	once	NA	TRBV11-2	CASSSSKVRDEQYF	TGTGCCAGCAGCTCCTCAAAGGTCCGGGACGAGCAGTACTTC
12	TRBJ2-1	NA	NA	TRBV2	CASSEGGTRQFF	TGTGCCAGCAGTGAAGGGGGGACGCGGCAGTTCTTC
19	TRBJ2-1	NA	TRBD2	TRBV9	CASSQGRVTASGIYNEQFF	TGTGCCAGCAGCCAGGGGAGGGTGACTGCTAGCGGGATCTACAATGAGCAGTTCTTC
15	TRBJ1-2	NA	NA	TRBV15	CATREAPGENYGYTF	TGTGCCACCAGGGAGGCGCCAGGTGAGAACTATGGCTACACCTTC
18	TRBJ2-3	NA	TRBD2	TRBV27	CASSPLGPSGRDTDTQYF	TGTGCCAGCAGTCCCCTAGGTCCCAGCGGGAGGGACACAGATACGCAGTATTTT
15	TRBJ1-1	once	TRBD1	TRBV7-9	CASSSWGQGAVEAFF	TGTGCCAGCAGCTCTTGGGGACAGGGGGCGGTTGAAGCTTTCTTT
15	TRBJ2-3	NA	TRBD2	TRBV7-2	CASRGLAGGTDTQYF	TGTGCCAGCAGGGGGCTAGCGGGAGGCACAGATACGCAGTATTTT
15	TRBJ2-7	NA	TRBD1	TRBV28	CASSFWTGAVGEQYF	TGTGCCAGCAGTTTTTGGACAGGAGCCGTTGGCGAGCAGTACTTC
14	TRBJ2-5	NA	TRBD2	TRBV7-2	CASSIAGGGETQYF	TGTGCCAGCAGTATAGCGGGAGGGGGAGAGACCCAGTACTTC
17	TRBJ2-7	NA	TRBD1	TRBV12-5	CASANHREQGITYEQYF	TGTGCTAGTGCCAATCATAGGGAACAGGGGATCACCTACGAGCAGTACTTC
15	TRBJ1-3	NA	TRBD1	TRBV28	CASSSGQGWGNTIYF	TGTGCCAGCAGTTCTGGACAGGGATGGGGAAACACCATATATTTT
16	TRBJ2-7	NA	NA	TRBV27	CASSPHLGQGIYEQYF	TGTGCCAGCAGCCCACACCTGGGGCAGGGGATCTACGAGCAGTACTTC
13	TRBJ1-5	NA	NA	TRBV9	CASSPWGEQPQHF	TGTGCCAGCAGCCCTTGGGGCGAACAGCCCCAGCATTTT
15	TRBJ1-5	once	NA	TRBV28	CASSLFAGEHQPQHF	TGTGCCAGCAGTTTATTTGCAGGGGAGCATCAGCCCCAGCATTTT
13	TRBJ2-7	NA	NA	TRBV27	CASSLGLTYEQYF	TGTGCCAGCAGCCTCGGGCTGACCTACGAGCAGTACTTC
16	TRBJ2-5	NA	TRBD2	TRBV6-5	CASSYSLREAGETQYF	TGTGCCAGCAGTTACTCGTTGCGGGAGGCGGGAGAGACCCAGTACTTC
15	TRBJ2-7	NA	NA	TRBV4-3	CASSQGRTVAYEQYF	TGCGCCAGCAGCCAGGGAAGGACGGTCGCCTACGAGCAGTACTTC
19	TRBJ2-6	once	NA	TRBV27	CASSPHPGVLAGGANVLTF	TGTGCCAGCAGTCCCCACCCAGGGGTACTCGCGGGAGGGGCCAACGTCCTGACTTTC